This T cell receptor beta chain was recovered during a study of T-cell reconstitution after alpha-beta-depleted transplantation in children. Whole-study results and caveats: Several hundred expanded graft clones reportedly gave rise to the alpha-beta T cells present about two months after transplant.

The V gene's germline CDR1 is DFQATT and CDR2 SNEGSKA (reference sequence). This CDR3 has 12 residues. Trimming took off 3 bases at V and 7 bases at J, with 11 bases between the two ends. Researchers prepared the TCRbeta library using unique molecular identifiers, the study reports. TCRdb re-analysed the PCR reads in MiXCR, keeping a single row per CDR3 protein. The sample holds 250,000 to 400,000 distinct CDR3 sequences; around 25% are singletons and the top ten take about a tenth. Details on this clonotype: Its specificity is not known.

The chain uses TRBV20-1 and TRBJ2-3, with D hard to call. This receptor was taken from a male patient under 18 who had a stem cell transplant for acute lymphoblastic leukemia, so the T cells may come from the graft donor. Sequencing used PBMCs, mostly from graft donor cells, obtained 180 days after TCRalphabeta/CD19-depleted stem cell transplant. CDR3 in DNA: TGCAGTGCTAGCGTCGGACGCAATACGCAGTATTTT. Amino acids: CSASVGRNTQYF.